The next 12 T cell receptor beta chains were all read from a single sample in a study of T cell changes during pregnancy in multiple sclerosis. TCRdb's copy holds only in-frame clones and misses some; the assay was immunoSEQ multiplex PCR. The sample carries some 70,000 clones, about 90% recorded once. The sequencing used peripheral blood, collected after pregnancy. These receptors originate from a female donor in good health, enrolled as a control in a pregnancy study.

The chain is built from TRBV30 and TRBJ2-7; tentative D call: TRBD2 (6 bases). Germline CDR1 reads GTSNPN; CDR2 reads SVGIG (reference sequence). This CDR3 is 16 amino acids long. V was shortened by 0 bases and J by 0 bases, with 15 bases between the two germline ends. The CDR3 bases are TGTGCCTGGAGTGTACGCGGGCTAGCGAACTCCTACGAGCAGTACTTC. It codes for CAWSVRGLANSYEQYF.

This clone occurred many times. This chain links TRBV19 with TRBJ2-7; no firm D call. Germline CDR1 and CDR2: LNHDA and SQIVND (reference sequence). V was shortened by 5 bases and J by 0 bases, with 14 bases between the two germline ends. The CDR3 runs to 15 residues. The CDR3 reads CASSSTRESSYEQYF. The CDR3 nucleotides are TGTGCCAGTAGTTCCACCCGAGAGAGCTCCTACGAGCAGTACTTC.

The gene calls are TRBV27 and TRBJ2-3; D is possibly TRBD2 (5 bases). The germline V gene has CDR1 MNHEY and CDR2 SMNVEV (reference sequence). The CDR3 covers 16 residues. Trimming removed 5 bases from V and 3 bases from J, with 18 bases in between. The CDR3 loop is CASSNTFGVRTDTQYF. CDR3 DNA sequence: TGTGCCAGCAGTAATACGTTCGGGGTTAGGACAGATACGCAGTATTTT.

This chain uses TRBV5-5 with TRBJ2-7; TRBD1 agrees at 7 bases. Germline CDR1 is SGHKS and CDR2 is YYEKEE (reference sequence). V lost 4 bases to trimming and J lost 3 bases; unmatched junction nucleotides: 4. The CDR3 contains 13 residues. This CDR3 is CASSPRQGYEQYF. CDR3 bases: TGTGCCAGCAGCCCTCGACAGGGCTACGAGCAGTACTTC.

This clone occurred once. The J gene is TRBJ2-1, the V gene TRBV7-9; D possibly corresponds to TRBD2 (6 bases). V shed 1 base and J shed 4 bases, with 17 bases lying between them. This CDR3 has 17 amino acids. Germline loops: CDR1 SEHNR, CDR2 FQNEAQ (reference sequence). DNA of the CDR3: TGTGCCAGCAGCTTAGGCGCGGGACTCCTCTTATACAATGAGCAGTTCTTC. It codes for CASSLGAGLLLYNEQFF.

V and J are TRBV9 and TRBJ2-5; TRBD2 is a possible D gene (6 bases). The CDR3 spans 14 residues. Trimming removed 4 bases from V and 2 bases from J, with 12 bases in between. Germline V lookup: CDR1 SGDLS, CDR2 YYNGEE. The CDR3 DNA sequence: TGTGCCAGCAGCCTGGGACTTTCACAAGAGACCCAGTACTTC. Translating gives CASSLGLSQETQYF.

The CDR3 sequence: CASSTDRGGFPYEQYF. CDR3 nucleotide sequence: TGTGCCAGCAGTACGGACAGGGGTGGATTTCCCTACGAGCAGTACTTC. The J gene is TRBJ2-7, the V gene TRBV27; 9 positions match TRBD1. Losses at the gene ends were 5 bases for V and 2 bases for J; bases not matched to a gene: 10. Germline CDR1 MNHEY, CDR2 SMNVEV (reference sequence). The CDR3 spans 16 residues.

This chain connects TRBV7-9 to TRBJ1-4; D call uncertain. Germline assignment: CDR1 SEHNR and CDR2 FQNEAQ (reference sequence). Trimming shortened V by 1 base and J by 0 bases, and 6 bases separated the two germline ends. There are 15 residues in the CDR3. The CDR3 sequence: CASSLEGATNEKLFF. The DNA of the CDR3 is TGTGCCAGCAGCTTAGAAGGAGCAACTAATGAAAAACTGTTTTTT. Full variable domain (remainder filled in from reference TRBV7-9 and TRBJ1-4): DTGVSQNPRHKITKRGQNVTFRCDPISEHNRLYWYRQTLGQGPEFLTYFQNEAQLEKSRLLSDRFSAERPKGSFSTLEIQRTEQGDSAMYLCASSLEGATNEKLFFGSGTQLSVL.

This chain joins TRBV10-3 and TRBJ1-1; no definite D call. The CDR3 runs 12 residues. Germline V gives CDR1 ENHRY, CDR2 SYGVKD. With 4 bases removed from V and 7 bases from J, the gap between germline ends came to 10 bases. Here the CDR3 reads CAISVWEGEAFF. CDR3 bases: TGTGCCATCAGTGTCTGGGAGGGTGAAGCTTTCTTT.

This clone was observed a single time. The rearrangement uses TRBV10-2 and TRBJ2-7, with D possibly TRBD2 on 7 matching bases. The V gene's germline CDR1 is WSHSY and CDR2 SAAADI. Trimming took off 8 bases at V and 5 bases at J, with 16 bases between the two ends. There are 13 residues in the CDR3. The CDR3: CASGTGGPNEQYF. For the CDR3, the DNA is TGCGCCAGCGGGACGGGGGGCCCCAACGAGCAGTACTTC.

The V and J genes are TRBV4-1 and TRBJ1-1; unclear D gene. Trimming took 2 bases from V and 2 from J, leaving 6 bases between them. CDR1 and CDR2 from the germline V gene are MGHRA and YSYEKL. The CDR3 length is 13 residues. CDR3 nucleotides: TGCGCCAGCAGCCAACCCTTTAACACTGAAGCTTTCTTT. This gives the protein CASSQPFNTEAFF.

The chain uses TRBV11-3 and TRBJ1-6, with 7 bases matching TRBD1. From germline, CDR1 is SGHNT and CDR2 YENEEA. Trimming removed 4 bases from V and 6 bases from J; junction bases left unmatched: 9. CDR3 length: 16 residues. CDR3 amino acids: CASSSDDRVANSPLHF. DNA for the CDR3: TGTGCCAGCAGCTCCGACGACAGGGTTGCTAATTCACCCCTCCACTTT.